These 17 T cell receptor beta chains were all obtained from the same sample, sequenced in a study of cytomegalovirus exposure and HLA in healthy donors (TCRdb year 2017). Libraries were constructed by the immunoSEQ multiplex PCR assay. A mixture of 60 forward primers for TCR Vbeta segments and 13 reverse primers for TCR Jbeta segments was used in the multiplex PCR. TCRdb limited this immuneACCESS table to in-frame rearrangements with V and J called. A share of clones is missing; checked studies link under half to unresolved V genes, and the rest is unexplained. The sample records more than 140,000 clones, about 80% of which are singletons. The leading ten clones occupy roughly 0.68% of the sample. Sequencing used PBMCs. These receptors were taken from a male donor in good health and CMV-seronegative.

The chain's CDR3 is CASRPGQVPYEQYF. DNA for the CDR3: TGTGCCAGCAGACCGGGACAGGTGCCCTACGAGCAGTACTTC. The rearrangement uses TRBV27 and TRBJ2-7; TRBD1 matches at 8 bases. CDR1 and CDR2 from the germline V gene are MNHEY and SMNVEV (reference sequence). The CDR3 spans 14 residues. With V trimmed by 6 bases and J by 2 bases, 6 bases remained unmatched.

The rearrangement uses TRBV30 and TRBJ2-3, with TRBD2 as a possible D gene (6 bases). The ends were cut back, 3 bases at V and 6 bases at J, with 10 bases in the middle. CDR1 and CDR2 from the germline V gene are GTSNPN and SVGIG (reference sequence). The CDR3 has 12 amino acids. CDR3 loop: CAWRGLGDTQYF. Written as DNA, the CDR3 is TGTGCCTGGAGGGGACTCGGGGATACGCAGTATTTT.

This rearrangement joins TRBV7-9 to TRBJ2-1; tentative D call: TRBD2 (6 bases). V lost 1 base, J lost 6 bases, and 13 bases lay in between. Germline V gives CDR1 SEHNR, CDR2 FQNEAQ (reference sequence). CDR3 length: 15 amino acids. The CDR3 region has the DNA TGTGCCAGCAGCTTAGGATTGGGGACTTTCAATGAGCAGTTCTTC. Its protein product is CASSLGLGTFNEQFF.

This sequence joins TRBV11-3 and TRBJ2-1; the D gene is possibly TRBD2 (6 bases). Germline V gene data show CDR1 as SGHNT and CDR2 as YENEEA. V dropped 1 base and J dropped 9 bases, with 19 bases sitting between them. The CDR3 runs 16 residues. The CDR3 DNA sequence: TGTGCCAGCAGCTTAGGGGGAGGTGGGAGGCCGGGTGAGCAGTTCTTC. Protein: CASSLGGGGRPGEQFF.

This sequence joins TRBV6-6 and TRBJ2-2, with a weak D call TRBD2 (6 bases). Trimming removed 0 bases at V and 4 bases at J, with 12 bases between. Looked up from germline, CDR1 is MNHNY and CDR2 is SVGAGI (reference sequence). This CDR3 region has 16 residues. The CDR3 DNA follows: TGTGCCAGCAGTTACTCGACACTAGCCTCCACCGGGGAGCTGTTTTTT. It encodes CASSYSTLASTGELFF.

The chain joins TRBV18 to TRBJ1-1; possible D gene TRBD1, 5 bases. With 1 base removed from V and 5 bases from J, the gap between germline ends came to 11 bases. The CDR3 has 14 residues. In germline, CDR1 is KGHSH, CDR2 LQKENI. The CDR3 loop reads CASSPQGPGTEAFF. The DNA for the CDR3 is TGTGCCAGCTCACCACAGGGGCCAGGGACTGAAGCTTTCTTT.

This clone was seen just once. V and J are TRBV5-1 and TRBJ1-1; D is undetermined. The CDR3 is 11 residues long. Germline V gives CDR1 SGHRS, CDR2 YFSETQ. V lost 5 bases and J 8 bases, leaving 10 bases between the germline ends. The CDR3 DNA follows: TGCGCCAGCAGGTCCGCCGCGGAAGCTTTCTTT. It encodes CASRSAAEAFF.

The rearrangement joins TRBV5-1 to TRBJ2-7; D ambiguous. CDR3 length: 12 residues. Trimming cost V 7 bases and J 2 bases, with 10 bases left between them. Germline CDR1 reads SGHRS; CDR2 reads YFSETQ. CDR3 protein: CASHSTTYEQYF. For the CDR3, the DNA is TGCGCCAGCCATTCAACAACCTACGAGCAGTACTTC.

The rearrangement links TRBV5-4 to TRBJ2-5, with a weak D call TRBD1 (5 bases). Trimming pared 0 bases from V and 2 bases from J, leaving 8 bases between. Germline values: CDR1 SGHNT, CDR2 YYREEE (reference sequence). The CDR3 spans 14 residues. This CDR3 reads CASSLVGQQETQYF. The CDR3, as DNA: TGTGCCAGCAGCTTGGTGGGGCAGCAAGAGACCCAGTACTTC.

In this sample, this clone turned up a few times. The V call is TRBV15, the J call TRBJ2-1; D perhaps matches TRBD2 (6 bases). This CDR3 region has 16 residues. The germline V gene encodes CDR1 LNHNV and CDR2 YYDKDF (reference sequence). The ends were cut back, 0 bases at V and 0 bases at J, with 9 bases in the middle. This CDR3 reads CATSRDTGVSYNEQFF. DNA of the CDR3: TGTGCCACCAGCAGAGATACGGGGGTCTCCTACAATGAGCAGTTCTTC.

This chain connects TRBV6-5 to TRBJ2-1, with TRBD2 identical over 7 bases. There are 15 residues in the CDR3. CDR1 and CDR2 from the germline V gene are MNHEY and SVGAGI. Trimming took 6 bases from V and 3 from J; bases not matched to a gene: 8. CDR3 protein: CASRSGGSGYNEQFF. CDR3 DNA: TGTGCCAGCAGATCGGGCGGGAGTGGCTACAATGAGCAGTTCTTC.

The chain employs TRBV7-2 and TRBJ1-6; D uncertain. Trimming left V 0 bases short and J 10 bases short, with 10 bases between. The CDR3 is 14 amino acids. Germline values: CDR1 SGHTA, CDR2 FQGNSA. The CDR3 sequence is CASSLANPRSPLHF. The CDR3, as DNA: TGTGCCAGCAGCTTAGCGAATCCTAGATCACCCCTCCACTTT. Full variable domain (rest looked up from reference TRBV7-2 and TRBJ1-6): GAGVSQSPSNKVTEKGKDVELRCDPISGHTALYWYRQSLGQGLEFLIYFQGNSAPDKSGLPSDRFSAERTGGSVSTLTIQRTQQEDSAVYLCASSLANPRSPLHFGNGTRLTVT.

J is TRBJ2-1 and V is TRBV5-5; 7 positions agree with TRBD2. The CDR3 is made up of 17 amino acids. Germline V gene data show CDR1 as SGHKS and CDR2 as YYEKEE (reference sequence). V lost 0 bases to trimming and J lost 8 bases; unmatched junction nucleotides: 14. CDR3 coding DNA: TGTGCCAGCAGCTTGGTGACAGCTAGCGGCCCTGGGTATGAGCAGTTCTTC. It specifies CASSLVTASGPGYEQFF.

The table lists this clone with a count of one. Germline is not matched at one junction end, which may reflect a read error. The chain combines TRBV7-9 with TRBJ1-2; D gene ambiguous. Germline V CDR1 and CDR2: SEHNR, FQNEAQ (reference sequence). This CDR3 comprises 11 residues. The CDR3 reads CSSSLGENSAF. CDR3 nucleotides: TGTTCCAGCAGCCTCGGGGAGAACAGCGCCTTC.

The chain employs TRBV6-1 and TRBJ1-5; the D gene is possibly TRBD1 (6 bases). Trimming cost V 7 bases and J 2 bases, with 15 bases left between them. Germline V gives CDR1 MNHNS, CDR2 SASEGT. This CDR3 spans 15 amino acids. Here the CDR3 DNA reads TGTGCCAGCACTAACAGGGCCGGAGGCAATCAGCCCCAGCATTTT. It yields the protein CASTNRAGGNQPQHF.

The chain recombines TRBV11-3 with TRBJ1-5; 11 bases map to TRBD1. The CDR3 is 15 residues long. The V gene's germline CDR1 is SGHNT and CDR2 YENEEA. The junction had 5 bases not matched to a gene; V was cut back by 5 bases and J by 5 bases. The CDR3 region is CASSLRTGGDQPQHF. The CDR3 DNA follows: TGTGCCAGCAGCCTTCGGACAGGGGGCGATCAGCCCCAGCATTTT. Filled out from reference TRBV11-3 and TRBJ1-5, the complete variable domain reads EAGVVQSPRYKIIEKKQPVAFWCNPISGHNTLYWYLQNLGQGPELLIRYENEEAVDDSQLPKDRFSAERLKGVDSTLKIQPAELGDSAVYLCASSLRTGGDQPQHFGDGTRLSIL.

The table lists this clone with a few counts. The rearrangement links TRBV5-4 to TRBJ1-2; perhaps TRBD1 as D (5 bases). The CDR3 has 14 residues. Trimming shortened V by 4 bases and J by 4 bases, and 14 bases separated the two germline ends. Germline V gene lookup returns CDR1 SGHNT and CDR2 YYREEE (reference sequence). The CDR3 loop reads CASSRGTLGYGYTF. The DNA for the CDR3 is TGTGCCAGCAGCCGGGGGACTTTAGGCTATGGCTACACCTTC.